The source of this T cell receptor beta chain is a study of early T cells in non-severe SARS-CoV-2 infection. About the research overall: Investigators sequenced bulk RNA drawn from unsorted whole blood, and chains remained unpaired.

Findings and limits, study-wide: VDJdb matching, biased toward anti-spike CD8 responses, missed private and CD4 specificities.

Individual cDNA molecules each received unique molecular identifiers attached to them. TCRdb fed the 5' RACE reads into MiXCR, producing one record per CDR3 protein. The table lists about 64,000 distinct CDR3 sequences, roughly 12% of them singletons, with more than 1.2% in the top ten. This CDR3 spans 14 amino acids. Trimming cost V 4 bases and J 7 bases; bases outside gene matches: 7. Per the germline V gene, CDR1 is SGHRS and CDR2 is YFSETQ. About this clonotype itself: Its specificity is not known.

The sequence came from an adult who was a healthcare worker with PCR-confirmed SARS-CoV-2 infection or an uninfected control (not recorded which). This sequence joins TRBV5-1 and TRBJ2-2, with TRBD1 matching over 7 bases. This specimen consisted of whole blood, obtained at baseline. For the CDR3, the DNA is TGCGCCAGCAGCCAGGGGACAGTCAACGGGGAGCTGTTTTTT. It translates to CASSQGTVNGELFF.